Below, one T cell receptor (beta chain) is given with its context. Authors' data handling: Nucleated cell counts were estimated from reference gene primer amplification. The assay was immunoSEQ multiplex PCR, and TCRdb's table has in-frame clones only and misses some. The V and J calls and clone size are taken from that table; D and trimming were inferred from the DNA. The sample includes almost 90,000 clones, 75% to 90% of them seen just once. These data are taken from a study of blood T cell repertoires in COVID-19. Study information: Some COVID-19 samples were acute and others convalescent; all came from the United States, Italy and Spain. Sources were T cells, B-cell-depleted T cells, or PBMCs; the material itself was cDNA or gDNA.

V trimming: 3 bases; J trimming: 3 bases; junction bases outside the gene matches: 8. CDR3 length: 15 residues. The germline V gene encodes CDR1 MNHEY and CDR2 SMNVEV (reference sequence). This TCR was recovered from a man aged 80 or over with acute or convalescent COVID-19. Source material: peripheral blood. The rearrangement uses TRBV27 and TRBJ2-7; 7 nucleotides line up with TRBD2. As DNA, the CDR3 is TGTGCCAGCAGTTTGAGCGGGGTAATCGGCTACGAGCAGTACTTC. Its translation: CASSLSGVIGYEQYF.